This T cell receptor beta chain derives from a study of blood T cell repertoires in COVID-19. TCRdb's copy holds only in-frame clones and misses some; the assay was immunoSEQ multiplex PCR. This sample has about 150,000 clones, with roughly 80% found just once. From germline, CDR1 is LNHDA and CDR2 SQIVND (reference sequence). This CDR3 has 20 residues. With V trimmed by 0 bases and J by 0 bases, 14 bases remained unmatched. Specimen: peripheral blood. The clonotype originates from a woman in her sixties with acute or convalescent COVID-19. The chain recombines TRBV19 with TRBJ1-3, with 7 bases that match TRBD1. The CDR3 region is CASSIEGIEAGQTSGNTIYF. CDR3 DNA sequence: TGTGCCAGTAGTATAGAGGGAATCGAGGCGGGACAGACCTCTGGAAACACCATATATTTT.